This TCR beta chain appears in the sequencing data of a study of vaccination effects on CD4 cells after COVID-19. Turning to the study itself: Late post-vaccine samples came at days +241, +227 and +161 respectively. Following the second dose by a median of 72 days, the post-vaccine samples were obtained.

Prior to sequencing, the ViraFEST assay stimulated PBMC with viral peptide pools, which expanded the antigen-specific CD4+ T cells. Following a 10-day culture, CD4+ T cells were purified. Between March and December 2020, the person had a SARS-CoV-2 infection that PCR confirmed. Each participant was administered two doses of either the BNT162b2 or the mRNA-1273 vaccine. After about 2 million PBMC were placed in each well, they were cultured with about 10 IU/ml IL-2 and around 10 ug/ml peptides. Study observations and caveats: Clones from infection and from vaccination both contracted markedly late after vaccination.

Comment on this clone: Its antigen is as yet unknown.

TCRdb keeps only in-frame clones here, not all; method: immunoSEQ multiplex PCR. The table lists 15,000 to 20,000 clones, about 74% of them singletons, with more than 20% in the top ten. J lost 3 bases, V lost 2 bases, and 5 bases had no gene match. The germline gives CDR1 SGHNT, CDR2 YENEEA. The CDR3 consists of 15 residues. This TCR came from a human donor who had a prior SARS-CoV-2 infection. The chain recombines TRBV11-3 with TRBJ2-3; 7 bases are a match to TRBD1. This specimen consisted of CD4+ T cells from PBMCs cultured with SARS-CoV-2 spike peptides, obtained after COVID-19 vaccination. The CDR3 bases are TGTGCCAGCAGCTTACGACAGGGTCTGACAGATACGCAGTATTTT. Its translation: CASSLRQGLTDTQYF.